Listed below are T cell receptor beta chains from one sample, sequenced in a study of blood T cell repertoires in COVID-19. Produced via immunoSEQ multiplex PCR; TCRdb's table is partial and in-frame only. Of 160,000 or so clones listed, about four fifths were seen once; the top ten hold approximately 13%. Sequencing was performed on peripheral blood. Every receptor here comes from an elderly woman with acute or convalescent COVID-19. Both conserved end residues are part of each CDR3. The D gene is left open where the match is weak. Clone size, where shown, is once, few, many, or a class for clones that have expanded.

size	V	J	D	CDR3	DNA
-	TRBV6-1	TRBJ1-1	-	CASSEGTRGMGMNTEAFF	TGTGCCAGCAGTGAAGGCACACGGGGGATGGGCATGAACACTGAAGCTTTCTTT
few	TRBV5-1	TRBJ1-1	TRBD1	CASKKTGRGTEAFF	TGCGCCAGCAAAAAGACAGGGAGAGGGACTGAAGCTTTCTTT
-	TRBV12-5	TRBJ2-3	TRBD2	CASGLAPTSGRAGTQYF	TGTGCTAGTGGTTTGGCCCCGACTAGCGGGCGGGCGGGTACGCAGTATTTT
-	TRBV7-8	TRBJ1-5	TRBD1	CASSATGVNQPQHF	TGTGCCAGCAGCGCCACAGGGGTCAATCAGCCCCAGCATTTT
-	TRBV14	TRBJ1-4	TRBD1	CASSLTGGREKLFF	TGTGCCAGCAGCCTGACAGGGGGAAGAGAAAAACTGTTTTTT
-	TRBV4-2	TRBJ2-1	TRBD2	CASSQGWTSGYNEQFF	TGTGCCAGCAGCCAAGGATGGACTAGCGGGTACAATGAGCAGTTCTTC
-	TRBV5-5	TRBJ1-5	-	CASSGRWMEQPQHF	TGTGCCAGCAGCGGGAGGTGGATGGAACAGCCCCAGCATTTT
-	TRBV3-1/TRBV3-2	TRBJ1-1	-	CASSQRGSNTEAFF	TGTGCCAGCAGCCAACGGGGGTCGAACACTGAAGCTTTCTTT
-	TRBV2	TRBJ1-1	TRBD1	CASSQGAQGQAFF	TGTGCCAGCAGTCAGGGGGCGCAAGGTCAAGCTTTCTTT
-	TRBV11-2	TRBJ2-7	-	CASSTDSLFYEQYF	TGTGCCAGCAGCACGGACAGCCTTTTCTACGAGCAGTACTTC
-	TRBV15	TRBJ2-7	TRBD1	CATSRSRDRTYEQYF	TGTGCCACCAGCAGATCCCGGGACAGGACCTACGAGCAGTACTTC
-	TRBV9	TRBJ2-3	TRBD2	CASSTGTSASTDTQYF	TGTGCCAGCAGCACCGGGACTAGCGCTAGCACAGATACGCAGTATTTT
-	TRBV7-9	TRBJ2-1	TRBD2	CASSAGSGAGRNEQFF	TGTGCCAGCAGCGCCGGTAGCGGGGCTGGGAGGAATGAGCAGTTCTTC
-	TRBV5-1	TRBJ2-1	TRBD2	CASRLAGSSYNEQFF	TGCGCCAGCAGACTAGCGGGGAGCTCCTACAATGAGCAGTTCTTC
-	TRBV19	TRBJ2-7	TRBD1	CASSTLTGGGYEQYF	TGTGCCAGTAGTACTCTAACAGGGGGAGGTTACGAGCAGTACTTC
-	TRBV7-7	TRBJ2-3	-	CASSLGPQAFTDTQYF	TGTGCTAGCAGCTTAGGGCCCCAGGCCTTCACAGATACGCAGTATTTT
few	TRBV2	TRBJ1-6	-	CASKMAAADNSPLHF	TGTGCCAGCAAAATGGCGGCTGCGGATAATTCACCCCTCCACTTT
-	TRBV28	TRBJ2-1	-	CASSFRRDNEQFF	TGTGCCAGCAGTTTTAGGCGGGACAATGAGCAGTTCTTC
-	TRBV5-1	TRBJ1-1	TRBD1	CASRTDRGGTEAFF	TGCGCCAGCAGGACCGACAGGGGAGGAACTGAAGCTTTCTTT
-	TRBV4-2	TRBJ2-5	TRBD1	CASSQSGGRQGGETQYF	TGTGCCAGCAGCCAATCTGGGGGCCGACAGGGCGGGGAGACCCAGTACTTC
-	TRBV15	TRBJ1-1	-	CATSPTMNTEAFF	TGTGCCACCAGTCCAACTATGAACACTGAAGCTTTCTTT
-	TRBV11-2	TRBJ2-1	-	CASSLDFSSYNEQFF	TGTGCCAGCAGCTTAGATTTCAGCTCCTACAATGAGCAGTTCTTC
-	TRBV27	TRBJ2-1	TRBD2	CASTLSSGRAAYNEQFF	TGTGCCAGCACCCTTTCTAGCGGGAGGGCGGCTTACAATGAGCAGTTCTTC
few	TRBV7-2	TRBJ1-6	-	CASRSQGANSPLHF	TGTGCCAGCAGGTCACAGGGCGCTAATTCACCCCTCCACTTT
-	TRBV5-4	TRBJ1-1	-	CASSLDVAGNTEAFF	TGTGCCAGCAGCTTGGACGTAGCGGGGAACACTGAAGCTTTCTTT
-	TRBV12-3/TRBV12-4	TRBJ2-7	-	CASSPQGYEQYF	TGTGCCAGCAGCCCACAGGGCTACGAGCAGTACTTC
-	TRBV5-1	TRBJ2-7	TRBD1	CASSLEGQASYEQYF	TGCGCCAGCAGCTTGGAGGGACAGGCCTCCTACGAGCAGTACTTC
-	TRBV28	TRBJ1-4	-	CASRIGLEKLFF	TGTGCCAGCAGGATCGGACTGGAAAAACTGTTTTTT
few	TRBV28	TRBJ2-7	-	CASSPSPAYEQYF	TGTGCCAGCAGTCCCTCCCCTGCCTACGAGCAGTACTTC
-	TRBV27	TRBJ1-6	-	CASSLYGGGISPLHF	TGTGCCAGCAGTTTATATGGGGGAGGAATTTCACCCCTCCACTTT
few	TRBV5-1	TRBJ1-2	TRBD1	CASSFDRDGYTF	TGCGCCAGCAGCTTCGACAGGGACGGCTACACCTTC
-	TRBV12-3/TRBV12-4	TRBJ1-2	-	CASSFGQGGYTF	TGTGCCAGCAGTTTCGGGCAGGGTGGCTACACCTTC
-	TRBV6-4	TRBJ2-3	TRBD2	CASSDSGGGADTQYF	TGTGCCAGCAGTGACTCAGGCGGGGGAGCGGATACGCAGTATTTT
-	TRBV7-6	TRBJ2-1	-	CASSLMTISYNEQFF	TGTGCCAGCAGCTTAATGACAATCTCCTACAATGAGCAGTTCTTC
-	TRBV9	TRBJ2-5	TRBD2	CASSLLLAGEETQYF	TGTGCCAGCAGCCTCTTGCTAGCGGGAGAAGAGACCCAGTACTTC
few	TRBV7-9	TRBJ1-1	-	CASSSDPQGTEAFF	TGTGCCAGCAGCTCGGACCCTCAGGGAACTGAAGCTTTCTTT
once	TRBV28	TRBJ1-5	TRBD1	CASSLTGIRQPQHF	TGTGCCAGCAGTCTGACAGGGATAAGACAGCCCCAGCATTTT
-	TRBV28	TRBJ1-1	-	CASSTPGHLMNTEAFF	TGTGCCAGCAGTACCCCGGGACACCTCATGAACACTGAAGCTTTCTTT
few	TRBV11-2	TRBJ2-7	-	CASSLDLGKSGRQYEQYF	TGTGCCAGCAGCTTAGATCTGGGGAAGTCAGGGAGGCAGTACGAGCAGTACTTC
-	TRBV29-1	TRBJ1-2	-	CSVEDVSGGYTF	TGCAGCGTTGAAGATGTCTCGGGTGGCTACACCTTC
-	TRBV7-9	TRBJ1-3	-	CASNPGGALGNTIYF	TGTGCCAGCAACCCCGGGGGGGCGCTGGGAAACACCATATATTTT
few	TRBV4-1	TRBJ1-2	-	CASSQSVLLGYGYTF	TGCGCCAGCAGCCAATCAGTCCTCCTAGGATATGGCTACACCTTC
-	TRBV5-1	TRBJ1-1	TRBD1	CASSLAGTENTEAFF	TGCGCCAGCAGCTTGGCGGGGACAGAAAACACTGAAGCTTTCTTT
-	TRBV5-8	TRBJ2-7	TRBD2	CASRERELASEQYF	TGTGCCAGCAGGGAGCGGGAGTTGGCCTCCGAGCAGTACTTC
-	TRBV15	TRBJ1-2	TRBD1	CATSRETGNYGYTF	TGTGCCACCAGCAGAGAGACAGGGAACTATGGCTACACCTTC
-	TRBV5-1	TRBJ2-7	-	CASSLGPGDYEQYF	TGCGCCAGCAGCTTGGGCCCAGGTGACTACGAGCAGTACTTC
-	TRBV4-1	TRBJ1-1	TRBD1	CASGGDSEAFF	TGCGCCAGCGGCGGGGACAGCGAAGCTTTCTTT
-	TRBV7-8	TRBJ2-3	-	CASSLVGRGIDTQYF	TGTGCCAGCAGCTTAGTGGGTAGGGGGATAGATACGCAGTATTTT
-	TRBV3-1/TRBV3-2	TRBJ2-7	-	CASSYGGGYEQYF	TGTGCCAGCAGCTACGGAGGAGGATACGAGCAGTACTTC
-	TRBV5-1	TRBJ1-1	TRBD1	CASSQGAGGTEAFF	TGCGCCAGCAGTCAGGGGGCCGGCGGCACTGAAGCTTTCTTT
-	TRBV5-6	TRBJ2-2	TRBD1	CASSSNPGTGVNRELFF	TGTGCCAGCAGTTCGAACCCCGGGACAGGGGTTAACCGGGAGCTGTTTTTT
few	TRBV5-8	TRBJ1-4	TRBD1	CASSESTGFHNEKLFF	TGTGCCAGCAGCGAGTCGACAGGGTTCCATAATGAAAAACTGTTTTTT
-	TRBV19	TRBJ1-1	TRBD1	CASSSGQGAMAEAFF	TGTGCCAGTAGTTCAGGACAGGGGGCTATGGCTGAAGCTTTCTTT
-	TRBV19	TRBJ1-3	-	CASSIGRGSSGNTIYF	TGTGCCAGTAGTATAGGTCGGGGAAGCTCTGGAAACACCATATATTTT
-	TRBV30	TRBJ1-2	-	CAWRGAGYGYTF	TGTGCCTGGAGAGGTGCGGGATATGGCTACACCTTC
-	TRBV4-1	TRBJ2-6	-	CASSPEAPSFRSGANVLTF	TGCGCCAGCAGCCCGGAGGCACCTTCATTTCGCTCTGGGGCCAACGTCCTGACTTTC
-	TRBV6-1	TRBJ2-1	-	CASSDLGLPWYEQFF	TGTGCCAGCAGTGACCTTGGACTCCCATGGTATGAGCAGTTCTTC
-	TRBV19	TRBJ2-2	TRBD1	CASSIDLGQGSAGELFF	TGTGCCAGTAGTATAGACCTGGGACAGGGGAGCGCCGGGGAGCTGTTTTTT
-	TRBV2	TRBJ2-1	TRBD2	CASAQLAGYNEQFF	TGTGCCAGCGCCCAACTAGCGGGGTACAATGAGCAGTTCTTC